A single sample gave rise to the 19 T cell receptor beta chains below, sequenced in a study of blood T cell repertoires in COVID-19. Repertoires were generated with immunoSEQ multiplex PCR, while TCRdb's copy carries only in-frame clones and drops some. The data hold around 180,000 clones, with roughly nine tenths observed a single time. The sample was peripheral blood. These receptors were obtained from a man aged 70-80 years with active or convalescent COVID-19.

This sequence joins TRBV12-5 and TRBJ1-1; D may be TRBD1 (6 bases). Trimming took off 6 bases at V and 5 bases at J, with 22 bases between the two ends. CDR1 is LGHNT, CDR2 FRNRAP, per germline. The CDR3 extends over 16 amino acids. In DNA, the CDR3 is TGTGCTAGTGGCACGATTGGGGGGGGGCGCAAAACTGAAGCTTTCTTT. This translates into CASGTIGGGRKTEAFF. Full variable domain (rest looked up from reference TRBV12-5 and TRBJ1-1): DARVTQTPRHKVTEMGQEVTMRCQPILGHNTVFWYRQTMMQGLELLAYFRNRAPLDDSGMPKDRFSAEMPDATLATLKIQPSEPRDSAVYFCASGTIGGGRKTEAFFGQGTRLTVV.

V is TRBV24-1 and J is TRBJ1-2, with 9 nucleotides matching TRBD1. The CDR3 spans 15 residues. The junction had 8 bases not matched to a gene; V was cut back by 2 bases and J by 8 bases. Germline-derived CDR1 and CDR2 are KGHDR and SFDVKD. CDR3 bases: TGTGCCACCAGTGATTGGGGACAGGGAAGGGGAGGCTACACCTTC. This encodes CATSDWGQGRGGYTF.

The chain is built from TRBV6-2 or TRBV6-3 and TRBJ2-7, with D possibly matching TRBD1 (5 bases). There are 14 residues in the CDR3. V lost 0 bases and J lost 9, with 15 bases in between. Germline V gene lookup returns CDR1 MNHEY and CDR2 SVGEGT. The CDR3 reads CASSYSGAPMWQYF. Written as DNA, the CDR3 is TGTGCCAGCAGTTACTCAGGGGCCCCGATGTGGCAGTACTTC.

This clone was seen more than once but under ten times. The chain recombines TRBV10-3 with TRBJ1-1, with D possibly matching TRBD1 (5 bases). Germline V gene lookup returns CDR1 ENHRY and CDR2 SYGVKD. The CDR3 is 12 residues long. V dropped 10 bases and J dropped 5 bases, with 14 bases sitting between them. In DNA form, the CDR3 reads TGTGCCACCGGGGGTGGGAGAACTGAAGCTTTCTTT. Translated, it gives CATGGGRTEAFF.

The V call is TRBV18, the J call TRBJ2-7, with D perhaps TRBD2 (7 bases). Germline loops: CDR1 KGHSH, CDR2 LQKENI. The V and J ends lost 3 bases and 0 bases respectively, with 9 bases between them. This CDR3 contains 14 residues. The CDR3 DNA follows: TGTGCCAGCTCACCGGGGGGGGCCTCCTACGAGCAGTACTTC. Encoded protein: CASSPGGASYEQYF.

The CDR3 protein is CASRGGGQPQHF. Written as DNA, the CDR3 is TGTGCCAGCAGGGGAGGTGGGCAGCCCCAGCATTTT. The chain has TRBV28 and TRBJ1-5, with D hard to call. This CDR3 is built from 12 residues. CDR1 and CDR2 from the germline V gene are MDHEN and SYDVKM. Trimming stripped 6 bases from V and 7 bases from J, with 10 bases between.

The V and J genes are TRBV5-5 and TRBJ2-2; 7 bases match TRBD2. Trimming removed 5 bases from V and 4 bases from J; junction bases left unmatched: 14. Looked up from germline, CDR1 is SGHKS and CDR2 is YYEKEE (reference sequence). The CDR3 has 17 residues. The CDR3 sequence: CASRVGREWESTGELFF. The CDR3 DNA follows: TGTGCCAGCAGGGTGGGGAGGGAATGGGAGAGCACCGGGGAGCTGTTTTTT. Filled out from reference TRBV5-5 and TRBJ2-2, the complete variable domain reads DAGVTQSPTHLIKTRGQQVTLRCSPISGHKSVSWYQQVLGQGPQFIFQYYEKEERGRGNFPDRFSARQFPNYSSELNVNALLLGDSALYLCASRVGREWESTGELFFGEGSRLTVL.

The genes are TRBV6-4 and TRBJ1-1; TRBD1 matches at 10 bases. CDR3 length: 14 amino acids. V lost 6 bases, J lost 4 bases, and 5 bases stayed unmatched. Looked up from germline, CDR1 is MRHNA and CDR2 is SNTAGT. CDR3 in amino acids: CASSRDRGGTEAFF. Written as DNA, the CDR3 is TGTGCCAGCAGCCGGGACAGGGGTGGCACTGAAGCTTTCTTT.

The DNA of the CDR3 is TGCGCCAGCAGCGACGACAGAAGCACAGATACGCAGTATTTT. Translating it yields CASSDDRSTDTQYF. The V call is TRBV5-1, the J call TRBJ2-3, with TRBD1 as a possible D gene (5 bases). This CDR3 contains 14 residues. Germline lookup yields CDR1 SGHRS and CDR2 YFSETQ. V lost 4 bases and J lost 0, with 9 bases in between.

This chain uses TRBV7-8 with TRBJ2-1; 15 nucleotides align to TRBD2. Germline-derived CDR1 and CDR2 are SGHVS and FQNEAQ. CDR3 length: 16 amino acids. V lost 5 bases to trimming and J lost 7 bases; unmatched junction nucleotides: 6. This chain's CDR3 is CASSPGLAGGQNEQFF. The CDR3 nucleotides are TGTGCCAGCAGCCCAGGACTAGCGGGGGGGCAAAATGAGCAGTTCTTC.

J is TRBJ1-2 and V is TRBV30; 9 nucleotides align to TRBD1. V dropped 3 bases and J dropped 4; count of bases not matched to a gene: 3. Germline V CDR1 and CDR2: GTSNPN, SVGIG (reference sequence). CDR3 length: 13 residues. Here the CDR3 DNA reads TGTGCCTGGAGGGGACAGGGCATCTATGGCTACACCTTC. Protein product: CAWRGQGIYGYTF.

This clone was seen more than once but under ten times. The chain combines TRBV5-1 with TRBJ2-7; 7 bases map to TRBD1. The CDR3 runs to 16 residues. The V and J ends lost 2 bases and 4 bases, in that order; junction bases with no gene match: 12. In germline, CDR1 is SGHRS, CDR2 YFSETQ. The CDR3 loop reads CASSFAGPPGGYEQYF. In DNA, the CDR3 is TGCGCCAGCAGCTTTGCAGGGCCCCCAGGGGGATACGAGCAGTACTTC.

The J gene is TRBJ1-1, the V gene TRBV18; no firm D call. The V end lost 6 bases, the J end lost 4 bases, and 15 bases lay between the germline ends. CDR1 and CDR2 from the germline V gene are KGHSH and LQKENI. This CDR3 region has 14 residues. The CDR3 coding sequence is TGTGCCAGCTCTAAGTCGTCCGGGGTCACTGAAGCTTTCTTT. Its protein product is CASSKSSGVTEAFF.

V is TRBV7-9 and J is TRBJ1-5; TRBD1 is a possible D gene (5 bases). Germline CDR1 is SEHNR and CDR2 is FQNEAQ (reference sequence). This CDR3 region has 16 residues. Deletions cut 0 bases from V and 4 bases from J, with 13 bases between. The CDR3 DNA follows: TGTGCCAGCAGCTTAGCTGGCGCGGGGCAGAATCAGCCCCAGCATTTT. It specifies CASSLAGAGQNQPQHF.

The chain has TRBV18 and TRBJ1-2; 8 bases agree with TRBD1. The length of the CDR3 is 13 residues. Germline CDR1 KGHSH, CDR2 LQKENI. Germline trimming cut 5 bases from V and 8 bases from J; bases unmatched to any gene: 7. This CDR3 reads CASSTTGELGYTF. The DNA for the CDR3 is TGTGCCAGCTCAACGACAGGGGAATTAGGCTACACCTTC.

This sequence joins TRBV2 and TRBJ1-1, with D possibly matching TRBD1 (5 bases). Trimming removed 3 bases from V and 1 base from J, with 12 bases in between. This CDR3 has 15 amino acids. Germline CDR1 reads SNHLY; CDR2 reads FYNNEI. The CDR3 loop reads CASSEVTTGNTEAFF. The CDR3, as DNA: TGTGCCAGCAGTGAGGTAACCACAGGGAACACTGAAGCTTTCTTT.

The chain joins TRBV7-2 to TRBJ2-1; TRBD2 might be the D (5 bases). V gave up 5 bases and J gave up 0 bases, with 11 bases separating them. Germline V lookup: CDR1 SGHTA, CDR2 FQGNSA. The length of the CDR3 is 15 residues. The CDR3 DNA follows: TGTGCCAGCAGCGCAGACGGGGACTCCTACAATGAGCAGTTCTTC. This encodes CASSADGDSYNEQFF.

The chain uses TRBV28 and TRBJ1-1; perhaps TRBD1 as D (6 bases). V dropped 4 bases and J dropped 0 bases, with 6 bases sitting between them. Germline V gene sequence: CDR1 MDHEN, CDR2 SYDVKM. This CDR3 region has 13 residues. The CDR3 region is CASSYRVNTEAFF. The CDR3 DNA reads as TGTGCCAGCAGTTACAGGGTGAACACTGAAGCTTTCTTT.

This chain connects TRBV7-2 to TRBJ2-7; D unresolved. Germline V lookup: CDR1 SGHTA, CDR2 FQGNSA. V lost 5 bases, J lost 3 bases, and 14 bases lay in between. The CDR3 consists of 14 residues. The DNA for the CDR3 is TGTGCCAGCAGCGACGATGTACAGAGCTACGAGCAGTACTTC. It encodes CASSDDVQSYEQYF.